These 20 T cell receptor beta chains share one sample of origin, sequenced in a study of cytomegalovirus exposure and HLA in healthy donors. The PCR employed 60 Vbeta primers together with 13 Jbeta primers. Generated by immunoSEQ multiplex PCR, the TCRdb table keeps only in-frame clones and is missing some. The sample has around 68,000 clones, about 70% seen once; the top ten hold approximately 11%. Sequenced: PBMCs. These receptors were obtained from a woman in her 30s in good health and CMV-seronegative.

In its sample, this clone was seen once. CDR3 bases: TGCGCCAGCAGCCTGGGACAGGGGGCCTCCTACGAGCAGTACTTC. Amino acid sequence: CASSLGQGASYEQYF. This rearrangement joins TRBV4-1 to TRBJ2-7, with 12 bases identical to TRBD1. CDR3 size: 15 residues. Germline loops: CDR1 MGHRA, CDR2 YSYEKL. V trimming: 4 bases; J trimming: 0 bases; junction bases outside the gene matches: 1.

The J gene is TRBJ2-1, the V gene TRBV7-2, with D possibly matching TRBD2 (5 bases). V was pared by 5 bases and J by 0 bases, with 11 bases between. CDR3 size: 15 residues. Per the germline V gene, CDR1 is SGHTA and CDR2 is FQGNSA. The chain's CDR3 is CASSALANSYNEQFF. CDR3 coding DNA: TGTGCCAGCAGCGCGCTAGCTAACTCCTACAATGAGCAGTTCTTC.

This clone was found a few times. The genes are TRBV30 and TRBJ2-3, with D possibly TRBD1 on 7 matching bases. Trimming shortened V by 5 bases and J by 5 bases, and 17 bases separated the two germline ends. Germline CDR1 reads GTSNPN; CDR2 reads SVGIG (reference sequence). CDR3 size: 14 residues. The chain's CDR3 is CAWEGGTAGDTQYF. CDR3 DNA sequence: TGTGCCTGGGAAGGAGGGACAGCGGGAGATACGCAGTATTTT.

V and J are TRBV6-5 and TRBJ1-2, with TRBD1 identical over 8 bases. The CDR3 sequence is 12 residues long. Germline trimming cut 8 bases from V and 7 bases from J; bases unmatched to any gene: 6. Germline V gives CDR1 MNHEY, CDR2 SVGAGI. This CDR3 reads CASVSTGVGYTF. CDR3 in DNA: TGTGCCAGCGTTTCGACAGGGGTTGGCTACACCTTC.

The chain combines TRBV7-3 with TRBJ2-2; 8 bases match TRBD2. J gave up 2 bases and V 1 base, and 15 bases lay outside the gene matches. The CDR3 runs to 20 residues. Germline values: CDR1 SGHTA, CDR2 FQGTGA. CDR3 nucleotides: TGTGCCAGCAGCTTAAGTGATCCCGCGGCTAGCGGGCTAAACACCGGGGAGCTGTTTTTT. Protein product: CASSLSDPAASGLNTGELFF.

The chain has TRBV7-9 and TRBJ2-3; a possible D gene is TRBD1 (6 bases). This CDR3 contains 15 residues. The V and J ends lost 6 bases and 1 base respectively, with 14 bases between them. Germline assignment: CDR1 SEHNR and CDR2 FQNEAQ (reference sequence). CDR3 nucleotide sequence: TGTGCCAGCAGTCCTGAGGGGGTGGGCACAGATACGCAGTATTTT. Its translation: CASSPEGVGTDTQYF.

The chain employs TRBV18 and TRBJ2-2; D is possibly TRBD2 (5 bases). CDR1 and CDR2 (germline): KGHSH, LQKENI. V shed 3 bases and J shed 5 bases, with 7 bases lying between them. This CDR3 spans 13 amino acids. CDR3 region: CASSPRETGELFF. The CDR3 DNA sequence: TGTGCCAGCTCACCGAGGGAGACCGGGGAGCTGTTTTTT.

This chain joins TRBV27 and TRBJ2-7; TRBD2 agrees at 10 bases. The CDR3 covers 16 residues. The germline V gene has CDR1 MNHEY and CDR2 SMNVEV (reference sequence). Losses at the gene ends were 5 bases for V and 7 bases for J; bases not matched to a gene: 14. CDR3 bases: TGTGCCAGCAGTACTCCGAACAGCGGGGGGGCGGGAGAGCAGTACTTC. It codes for CASSTPNSGGAGEQYF.

This clone has a handful of counts. J is TRBJ1-1 and V is TRBV5-5, with D possibly matching TRBD1 (5 bases). The CDR3 covers 15 residues. Per germline, CDR1 SGHKS and CDR2 YYEKEE (reference sequence). V was cut by 4 bases and J by 1 base, with 14 bases left in between. The CDR3 loop is CASSIVTGGNTEAFF. The CDR3 bases are TGTGCCAGCAGCATCGTTACAGGCGGGAACACTGAAGCTTTCTTT.

This chain uses TRBV15 with TRBJ2-2, with D perhaps TRBD2 (5 bases). Germline V gives CDR1 LNHNV, CDR2 YYDKDF (reference sequence). With 8 bases removed from V and 3 bases from J, the gap between germline ends came to 13 bases. The CDR3 loop spans 14 amino acids. The CDR3 here is CATHGSEDTGELFF. CDR3 DNA sequence: TGTGCCACCCACGGATCGGAGGACACCGGGGAGCTGTTTTTT.

The V gene is TRBV29-1, the J gene TRBJ1-6; D ambiguous. The germline V and J ends were trimmed by 4 bases and 9 bases, with 13 bases remaining between them. Looked up from germline, CDR1 is SQVTM and CDR2 is ANQGSEA. The CDR3 contains 13 residues. CDR3 in amino acids: CSVAVEGSSPLHF. As DNA, the CDR3 is TGCAGCGTTGCCGTGGAAGGGAGTTCACCCCTCCACTTT.

The chain has TRBV2 and TRBJ2-2; TRBD1 aligns across 7 bases. This CDR3 is 16 amino acids long. Germline V gene sequence: CDR1 SNHLY, CDR2 FYNNEI. Germline trimming cut 6 bases from V and 4 bases from J; bases unmatched to any gene: 11. The CDR3 sequence is CASRRQGSLGTGELFF. The CDR3 nucleotides read TGTGCCAGCAGGAGACAGGGTTCGCTGGGCACCGGGGAGCTGTTTTTT.

The rearrangement uses TRBV2 and TRBJ1-2; D remains ambiguous. Deletions cut 2 bases from V and 4 bases from J, with 5 bases between. Germline V gene lookup returns CDR1 SNHLY and CDR2 FYNNEI. The length of the CDR3 is 12 residues. CDR3 DNA: TGTGCCAGCAGTGAACAGGTCTATGGCTACACCTTC. This translates into CASSEQVYGYTF.

The chain carries TRBV10-3 and TRBJ1-3; D may be TRBD1 (5 bases). Germline V lookup: CDR1 ENHRY, CDR2 SYGVKD. Deletions cut 8 bases from V and 4 bases from J, with 12 bases between. The CDR3 is 13 residues long. As DNA, the CDR3 is TGTGCCATCGGGGGAGGATCGGGAAACACCATATATTTT. It encodes CAIGGGSGNTIYF.

This chain joins TRBV6-4 and TRBJ2-3, with TRBD1 matching over 11 bases. The ends lost 8 bases at V and 4 bases at J; junction bases unmatched: 5. The CDR3 is made up of 14 amino acids. CDR1 is MRHNA and CDR2 is SNTAGT in the germline V gene. The CDR3 region has the DNA TGTGCCAGCTCCGGGACAGGGGGTGCAGATACGCAGTATTTT. Amino acids: CASSGTGGADTQYF.

The V and J genes are TRBV27 and TRBJ2-1, with D uncertain. Trimming removed 5 bases at V and 8 bases at J, with 16 bases between. The germline CDR1 and CDR2 sequences are MNHEY and SMNVEV (reference sequence). The CDR3 is 14 residues long. The CDR3 loop is CASSPRPRGYEQFF. For the CDR3, the DNA is TGTGCCAGCAGTCCCCGACCGAGAGGCTATGAGCAGTTCTTC.

The chain links TRBV30 to TRBJ1-1; the D gene is possibly TRBD1 (5 bases). This CDR3 has 11 amino acids. V lost 5 bases and J lost 8, with 12 bases in between. Germline CDR1 and CDR2: GTSNPN and SVGIG (reference sequence). The CDR3 loop reads CAWGQRAEAFF. The CDR3 coding sequence is TGTGCCTGGGGACAAAGAGCGGAAGCTTTCTTT.

The chain links TRBV5-8 to TRBJ2-3; TRBD2 aligns across 9 bases. The CDR3 sequence is 19 residues long. CDR1 and CDR2 from the germline V gene are SGHTS and YDEGEE. J lost 4 bases, V lost 0 bases, and 15 bases had no gene match. DNA of the CDR3: TGTGCCAGCAGCTTGGTTTTTGATAGCGGCGGGGGGGGATCAGATACGCAGTATTTT. This gives the protein CASSLVFDSGGGGSDTQYF. Based on the CDR3 plus reference TRBV5-8 and TRBJ2-3, the full variable domain is EAGVTQSPTHLIKTRGQQATLRCSPISGHTSVYWYQQALGLGLQFLLWYDEGEERNRGNFPPRFSGRQFPNYSSELNVNALELEDSALYLCASSLVFDSGGGGSDTQYFGPGTRLTVL.

The chain is built from TRBV30 and TRBJ2-2, with TRBD2 matching over 9 bases. CDR1 GTSNPN and CDR2 SVGIG come from the germline V gene (reference sequence). The CDR3 is made up of 16 amino acids. V was clipped by 0 bases and J by 3 bases; unmatched bases: 5. Here the CDR3 reads CAWSVGLAGYTGELFF. The CDR3 region has the DNA TGTGCCTGGAGTGTCGGGCTAGCGGGATACACCGGGGAGCTGTTTTTT.

In this sample, this clone turned up once. The V and J genes are TRBV29-1 and TRBJ2-5, with TRBD2 matching over 8 bases. The germline gives CDR1 SQVTM, CDR2 ANQGSEA. There are 12 residues in the CDR3. CDR3 DNA sequence: TGCACCGTACTAGCGGCACAAGAGACCCAGTACTTC. Translation gives CTVLAAQETQYF. Based on the CDR3 plus reference TRBV29-1 and TRBJ2-5, the full variable domain is SAVISQKPSRDICQRGTSLTIQCQVDSQVTMMFWYRQQPGQSLTLIATANQGSEATYESGFVIDKFPISRPNLTFSTLTVSNMSPEDSSIYLCTVLAAQETQYFGPGTRLLVL.